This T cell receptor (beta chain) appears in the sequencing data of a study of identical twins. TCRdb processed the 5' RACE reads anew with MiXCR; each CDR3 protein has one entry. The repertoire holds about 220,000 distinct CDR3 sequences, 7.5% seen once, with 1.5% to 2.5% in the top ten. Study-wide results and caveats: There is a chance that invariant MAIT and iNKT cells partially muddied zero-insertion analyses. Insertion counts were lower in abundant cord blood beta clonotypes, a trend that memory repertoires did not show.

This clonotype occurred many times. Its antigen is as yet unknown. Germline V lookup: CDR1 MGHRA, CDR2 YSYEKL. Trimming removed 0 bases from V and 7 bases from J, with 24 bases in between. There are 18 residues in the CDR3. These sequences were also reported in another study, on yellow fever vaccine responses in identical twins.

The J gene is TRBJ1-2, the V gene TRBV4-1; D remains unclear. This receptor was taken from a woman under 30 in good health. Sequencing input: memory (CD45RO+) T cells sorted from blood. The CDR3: CASSQEGFTDLLSGGYTF. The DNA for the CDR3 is TGCGCCAGCAGCCAAGAAGGGTTCACAGACCTTTTATCGGGTGGCTACACCTTC.